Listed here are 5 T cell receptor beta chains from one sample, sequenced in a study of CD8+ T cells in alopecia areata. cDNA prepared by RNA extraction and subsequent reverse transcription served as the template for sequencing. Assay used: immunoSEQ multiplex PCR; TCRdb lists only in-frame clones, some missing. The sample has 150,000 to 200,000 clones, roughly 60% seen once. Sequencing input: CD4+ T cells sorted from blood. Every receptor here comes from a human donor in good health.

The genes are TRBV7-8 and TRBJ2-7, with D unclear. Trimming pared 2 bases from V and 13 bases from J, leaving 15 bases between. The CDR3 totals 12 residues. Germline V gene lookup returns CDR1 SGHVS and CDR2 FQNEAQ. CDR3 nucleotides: TGTGCCAGCAGCTTAACTGATTACGTAGAATACTTC. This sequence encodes CASSLTDYVEYF.

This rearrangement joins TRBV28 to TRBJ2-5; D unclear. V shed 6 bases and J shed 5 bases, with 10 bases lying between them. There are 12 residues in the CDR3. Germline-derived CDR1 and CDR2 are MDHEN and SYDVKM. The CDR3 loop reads CASRPPQETQYF. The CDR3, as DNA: TGTGCCAGCAGACCTCCCCAGGAGACCCAGTACTTC.

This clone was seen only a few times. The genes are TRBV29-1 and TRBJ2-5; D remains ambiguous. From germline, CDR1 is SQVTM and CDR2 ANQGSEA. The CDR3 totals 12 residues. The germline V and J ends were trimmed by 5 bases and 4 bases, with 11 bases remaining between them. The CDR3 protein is CSVRSIGETQYF. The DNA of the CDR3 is TGCAGCGTTCGGAGCATAGGAGAGACCCAGTACTTC.

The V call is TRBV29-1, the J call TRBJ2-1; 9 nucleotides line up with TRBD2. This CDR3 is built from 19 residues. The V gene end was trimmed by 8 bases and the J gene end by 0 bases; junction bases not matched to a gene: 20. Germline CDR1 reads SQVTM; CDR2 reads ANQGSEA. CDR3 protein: CSTRSGGLAGHSSYNEQFF. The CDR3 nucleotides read TGCAGCACCAGGTCTGGTGGTCTAGCGGGACACAGCTCCTACAATGAGCAGTTCTTC.

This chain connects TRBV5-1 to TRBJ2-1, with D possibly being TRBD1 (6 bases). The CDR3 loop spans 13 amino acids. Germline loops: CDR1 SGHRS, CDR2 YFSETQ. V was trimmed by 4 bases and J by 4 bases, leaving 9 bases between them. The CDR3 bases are TGCGCCAGCAGCCCTGGACAGTACAATGAGCAGTTCTTC. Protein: CASSPGQYNEQFF. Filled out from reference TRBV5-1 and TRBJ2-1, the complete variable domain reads KAGVTQTPRYLIKTRGQQVTLSCSPISGHRSVSWYQQTPGQGLQFLFEYFSETQRNKGNFPGRFSGRQFSNSRSEMNVSTLELGDSALYLCASSPGQYNEQFFGPGTRLTVL.